The T cell receptor beta chain under discussion was sequenced for a study of low-dose radiotherapy and immunotherapy resistance in tumors. About the research overall: Every 2 weeks, cohort 1 got 0.5 Gy, reaching 6.5 Gy to the planning target volume. Starting cycle 1 day 1, oral aspirin 300 mg was given daily for four cycles.

Ends included, the CDR3 has 15 residues. CDR1 is SGHRS and CDR2 is YFSETQ in the germline V gene. The sample's time point: before trial treatment. Covering alpha and beta chains, TRAV- and TRBV-specific primers were used for the first-strand cDNA. It was with a constant-region primer and a V-primer adapter that TCRs were amplified over around 18 PCR cycles. TCRdb independently ran MiXCR on the reads; one entry per CDR3 protein. Of tens of thousands of distinct CDR3 sequences in the sample, around 27% were seen once. In regard to this clonotype: Because the CDR3's place on the DNA is in doubt, the DNA is left out and the CDR3 is given as listed by TCRdb.

The V and J genes are TRBV5-1 and TRBJ2-2; the table calls TRBD1, which could not be checked here. This clonotype was obtained from a male donor with prostate cancer. Sequenced here: PBMCs, sampled before treatment. CDR3 in amino acids: CASMDTGSTGELFFF.